These 17 T cell receptor beta chains were all obtained from the same sample, sequenced in a study of OX40 agonist ivuxolimab in advanced cancers. Generated by immunoSEQ multiplex PCR, the TCRdb table keeps only in-frame clones and is missing some. This table holds approximately 23,000 clones, roughly 85% found once. Sequenced material: CD4+ or CD8+ T cells sorted from blood, taken in a trial of the OX40 agonist ivuxolimab. The source is an adult with an advanced solid tumor such as melanoma, head and neck, liver or kidney cancer.

The rearrangement uses TRBV2 and TRBJ2-5; no clear D gene. CDR3 length: 10 residues. V dropped 6 bases and J dropped 5 bases, with 4 bases sitting between them. CDR1 SNHLY and CDR2 FYNNEI come from the germline V gene. DNA for the CDR3: TGTGCCAGCAGGGGTGAGACCCAGTACTTC. Amino acids: CASRGETQYF.

There are a few counts of this clone. The gene calls are TRBV5-1 and TRBJ1-2; no reliable D call. Trimming stripped 3 bases from V and 4 bases from J, with 16 bases between. The CDR3 has 15 amino acids. CDR1 and CDR2 from the germline V gene are SGHRS and YFSETQ. This CDR3 reads CASSWVWASFYGYTF. The DNA of the CDR3 is TGCGCCAGCAGCTGGGTCTGGGCCAGCTTCTATGGCTACACCTTC.

The gene calls are TRBV10-3 and TRBJ2-7; D uncertain. Germline loops: CDR1 ENHRY, CDR2 SYGVKD. V gave up 4 bases and J gave up 7 bases, with 8 bases separating them. The CDR3 runs 11 residues. The CDR3 loop is CAISGSIEQYF. CDR3 nucleotide sequence: TGTGCCATCAGTGGTTCTATAGAGCAGTACTTC.

This chain links TRBV28 with TRBJ2-7, with TRBD2 matching 7 bases. CDR3 length: 13 amino acids. Germline V lookup: CDR1 MDHEN, CDR2 SYDVKM. V was pared by 6 bases and J by 6 bases, with 8 bases of the junction left unmatched. CDR3 sequence reads: CASRGGSSVEQYF. The DNA of the CDR3 is TGTGCCAGCAGGGGAGGGAGCTCGGTCGAGCAGTACTTC. The full variable domain, completed using reference TRBV28 and TRBJ2-7, is DVKVTQSSRYLVKRTGEKVFLECVQDMDHENMFWYRQDPGLGLRLIYFSYDVKMKEKGDIPEGYSVSREKKERFSLILESASTNQTSMYLCASRGGSSVEQYFGPGTRLTVT.

The chain joins TRBV7-2 to TRBJ2-5; 9 positions match TRBD2. The trim removed 2 bases at V and 3 bases at J, leaving 4 bases unmatched. CDR3 size: 15 residues. Germline V gives CDR1 SGHTA, CDR2 FQGNSA. CDR3 nucleotide sequence: TGTGCCAGCAGCTTATGGCTAGCGGGGAAAGAGACCCAGTACTTC. This encodes CASSLWLAGKETQYF.

By frequency in the sample, this clone is medium-sized. The V call is TRBV9, the J call TRBJ2-7; 8 bases line up with TRBD2. Germline-derived CDR1 and CDR2 are SGDLS and YYNGEE. The CDR3 totals 15 residues. The V and J ends lost 3 bases and 0 bases, in that order; junction bases with no gene match: 5. The DNA for the CDR3 is TGTGCCAGCAGCGGGGCGGGAGGATCCTCCTACGAGCAGTACTTC. As protein: CASSGAGGSSYEQYF. Looking up the rest from reference TRBV9 and TRBJ2-7 gives the full variable domain: DSGVTQTPKHLITATGQRVTLRCSPRSGDLSVYWYQQSLDQGLQFLIQYYNGEERAKGNILERFSAQQFPDLHSELNLSSLELGDSALYFCASSGAGGSSYEQYFGPGTRLTVT.

The chain uses TRBV28 and TRBJ1-1; D not certain. Per the germline V gene, CDR1 is MDHEN and CDR2 is SYDVKM. The CDR3 is 14 residues long. V was pared by 5 bases and J by 4 bases, with 14 bases between. The CDR3 reads CASSPRSGATEAFF. Here the CDR3 DNA reads TGTGCCAGCAGTCCCCGTTCGGGAGCCACTGAAGCTTTCTTT.

The chain has TRBV4-1 and TRBJ2-2, with D perhaps matching TRBD2 (6 bases). The CDR3 spans 16 residues. Trimming removed 3 bases at V and 4 bases at J, with 15 bases between. The germline V gene encodes CDR1 MGHRA and CDR2 YSYEKL. The CDR3 DNA sequence: TGCGCCAGCAGCCAGAGAGCTAGCGAGGGCACCGGGGAGCTGTTTTTT. Its translation is CASSQRASEGTGELFF.

The chain uses TRBV19 and TRBJ2-7; perhaps TRBD2 as D (5 bases). Trimming removed 6 bases at V and 4 bases at J, with 7 bases between. Germline CDR1 and CDR2: LNHDA and SQIVND (reference sequence). The CDR3 extends over 11 amino acids. This CDR3 is CASSPGYEQYF. As DNA, the CDR3 is TGTGCCAGTAGCCCGGGGTACGAGCAGTACTTC.

The chain employs TRBV13 and TRBJ1-2; no clear D. Germline CDR1 and CDR2: PRHDT and FYEKMQ (reference sequence). The CDR3 runs to 15 residues. Trimming left V 6 bases short and J 0 bases short, with 14 bases between. In nucleotides, the CDR3 is TGTGCCAGCAGGTCGGACGGAGACACTAACTATGGCTACACCTTC. Translating it yields CASRSDGDTNYGYTF. Complete variable domain (other parts from reference TRBV13 and TRBJ1-2): AAGVIQSPRHLIKEKRETATLKCYPIPRHDTVYWYQQGPGQDPQFLISFYEKMQSDKGSIPDRFSAQQFSDYHSELNMSSLELGDSALYFCASRSDGDTNYGYTFGSGTRLTVV.

For the CDR3, the DNA is TGTGCCAGCAGCCGGGACACCAGGGCAAGCTCCTACGAGCAGTACTTC. It specifies CASSRDTRASSYEQYF. The V call is TRBV7-9, the J call TRBJ2-7, with TRBD1 as a possible D gene (6 bases). The V end lost 5 bases, the J end lost 0 bases, and 17 bases lay between the germline ends. Germline V gene data show CDR1 as SEHNR and CDR2 as FQNEAQ (reference sequence). The CDR3 consists of 16 residues.

This chain connects TRBV6-1 to TRBJ1-1; 9 bases are shared with TRBD1. Germline V gene sequence: CDR1 MNHNS, CDR2 SASEGT. This CDR3 is built from 15 residues. After removal of 5 bases from V and 1 base from J, the junction contained 5 bases not matched to a gene. CDR3 nucleotide sequence: TGTGCCAGCAGTTCTCGGACAGGGGCGAACACTGAAGCTTTCTTT. The encoded protein is CASSSRTGANTEAFF.

The chain uses TRBV27 and TRBJ1-5; 7 positions agree with TRBD1. The germline V gene has CDR1 MNHEY and CDR2 SMNVEV (reference sequence). CDR3 length: 17 residues. V lost 2 bases, J lost 0 bases, and 7 bases stayed unmatched. The CDR3 DNA sequence: TGTGCCAGCAGTTTAGGCAAACAGGGGAATAGCAATCAGCCCCAGCATTTT. This sequence encodes CASSLGKQGNSNQPQHF.

This clone was observed a single time. J is TRBJ2-7 and V is TRBV6-5; no definite D call. V was shortened by 8 bases and J by 1 base, with 12 bases between the two germline ends. From germline, CDR1 is MNHEY and CDR2 SVGAGI. The CDR3 loop spans 13 amino acids. This CDR3 is CASLGKSSYEQYF. The CDR3 DNA follows: TGTGCCAGCCTAGGCAAGTCGTCCTACGAGCAGTACTTC.

The chain carries TRBV7-8 and TRBJ2-3, with 8 positions matching TRBD2. The CDR3 is made up of 15 amino acids. Germline V gene lookup returns CDR1 SGHVS and CDR2 FQNEAQ. Losses at the gene ends were 1 base for V and 4 bases for J; bases not matched to a gene: 4. The CDR3 DNA follows: TGTGCCAGCAGCTTAGGCGGGGGGCTCGCAGATACGCAGTATTTT. It encodes CASSLGGGLADTQYF.

The J gene is TRBJ2-7, the V gene TRBV10-2; tentatively, D is TRBD1 or TRBD2 (5 bases each). The CDR3 runs 12 residues. The ends were cut back, 9 bases at V and 2 bases at J, with 11 bases in the middle. The germline CDR1 and CDR2 sequences are WSHSY and SAAADI. Written as DNA, the CDR3 is TGCGCCAGTTCGAGGGACGCCTACGAGCAGTACTTC. Amino acid sequence: CASSRDAYEQYF.

V and J are TRBV2 and TRBJ1-2; D gene ambiguous. Germline values: CDR1 SNHLY, CDR2 FYNNEI. V lost 0 bases, J lost 0 bases, and 11 bases lay in between. This CDR3 is built from 16 residues. The CDR3 loop reads CASSEAAQPTNYGYTF. The CDR3, as DNA: TGTGCCAGCAGTGAAGCGGCGCAGCCAACTAACTATGGCTACACCTTC.